This T cell receptor (beta chain) was sequenced for a study of blood T cell repertoires in COVID-19. Across the study: Acute-phase and convalescent COVID-19 samples originated in the United States, Italy and Spain. From T cells, B-cell-depleted T cells, or PBMCs came the material, which was cDNA or gDNA.

Original processing notes: Counts of nucleated cells, estimated from reference gene primer amplification, were obtained. The repertoire was sequenced with immunoSEQ multiplex PCR; TCRdb's copy has only in-frame clones and lacks some. V and J calls and clone size come straight from that table; D and trimming were deduced from the DNA. The sample includes about 230,000 clones, approximately 87% of them seen just once. The germline V gene has CDR1 SGDLS and CDR2 YYNGEE. CDR3 length: 13 residues. V lost 0 bases, J lost 7 bases, and 8 bases lay in between. The sequencing sample was made of peripheral blood. This chain links TRBV9 with TRBJ2-1; no definite D call. The TCR comes from an older woman with active or convalescent COVID-19. The CDR3 sequence: CASSVAGQNEQFF. For the CDR3, the DNA is TGTGCCAGCAGCGTAGCGGGTCAAAATGAGCAGTTCTTC.